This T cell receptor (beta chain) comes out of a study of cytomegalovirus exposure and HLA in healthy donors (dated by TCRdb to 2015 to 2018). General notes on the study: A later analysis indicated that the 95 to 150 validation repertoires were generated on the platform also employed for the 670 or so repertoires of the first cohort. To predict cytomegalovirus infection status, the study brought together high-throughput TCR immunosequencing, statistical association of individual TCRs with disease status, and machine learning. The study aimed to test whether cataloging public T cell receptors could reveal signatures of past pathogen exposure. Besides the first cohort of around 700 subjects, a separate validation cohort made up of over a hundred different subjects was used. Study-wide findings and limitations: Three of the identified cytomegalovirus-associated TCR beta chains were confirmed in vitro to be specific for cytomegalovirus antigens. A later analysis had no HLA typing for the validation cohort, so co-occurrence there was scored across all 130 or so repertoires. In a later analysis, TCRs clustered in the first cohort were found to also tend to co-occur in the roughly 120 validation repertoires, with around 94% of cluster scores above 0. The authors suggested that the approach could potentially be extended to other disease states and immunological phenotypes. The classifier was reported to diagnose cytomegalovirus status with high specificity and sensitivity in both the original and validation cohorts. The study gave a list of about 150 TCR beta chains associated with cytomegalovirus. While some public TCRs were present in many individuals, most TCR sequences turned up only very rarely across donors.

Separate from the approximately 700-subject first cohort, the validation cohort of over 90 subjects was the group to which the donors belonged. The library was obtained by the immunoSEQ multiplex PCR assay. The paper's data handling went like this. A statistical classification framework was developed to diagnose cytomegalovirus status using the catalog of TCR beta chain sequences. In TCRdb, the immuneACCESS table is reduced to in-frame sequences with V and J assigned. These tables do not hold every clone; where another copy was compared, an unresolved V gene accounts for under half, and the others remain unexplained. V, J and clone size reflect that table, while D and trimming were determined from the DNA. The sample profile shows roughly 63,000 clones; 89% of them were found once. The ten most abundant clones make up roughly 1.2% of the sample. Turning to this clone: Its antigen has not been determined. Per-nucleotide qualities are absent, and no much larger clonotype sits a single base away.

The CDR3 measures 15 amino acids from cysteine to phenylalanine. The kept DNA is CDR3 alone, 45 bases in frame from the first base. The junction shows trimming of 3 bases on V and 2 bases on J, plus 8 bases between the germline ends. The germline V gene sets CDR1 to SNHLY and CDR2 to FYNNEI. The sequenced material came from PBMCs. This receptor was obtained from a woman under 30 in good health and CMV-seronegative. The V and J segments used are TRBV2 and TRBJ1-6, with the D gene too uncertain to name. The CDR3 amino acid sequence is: CASSDRRAYNSPLHF. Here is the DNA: TGTGCCAGCAGTGACAGGAGGGCCTATAATTCACCCCTCCACTTT.